The 2 T cell receptor beta chains below were found in one sample sequenced in a study of T cells expressing NK-cell markers. Following a re-call of the 5' RACE reads, TCRdb has one entry per CDR3 protein and lacks DNA. The sample totals roughly 180,000 distinct CDR3 sequences. Source material: blood T cells: a sorted CD56 or NKG2C T cell subset, CD4+ or CD8+ T cells, or bulk PBMC T cells (not recorded which). These receptors were obtained from a man aged 18-70 years in good health.

The V and J genes are TRBV5-5 and TRBJ2-1; TCRdb outputs TRBD2, but without DNA this stays unchecked. This CDR3 region has 15 residues. From germline, CDR1 is SGHKS and CDR2 YYEKEE (reference sequence). The CDR3 spells CASTPGTSGYNEQFF.

The chain combines TRBV7-8 with TRBJ2-1; there is no DNA to check the TCRdb D call of TRBD1. In germline, CDR1 is SGHVS, CDR2 FQNEAQ. CDR3 size: 14 residues. CDR3 region: CASSDSGTGGVQFF.